This T cell receptor beta chain is drawn from a study of shared T cell receptors in the human thymus. CDR3 length equals 17 residues. Germline CDR1 reads KGHSY; CDR2 reads FQNENV. V trimming: 4 bases; J trimming: 6 bases; junction bases outside the gene matches: 10. TCRdb's copy holds only in-frame clones and misses some; the assay was immunoSEQ multiplex PCR. The sample consists of 500,000 to 750,000 clones, roughly 90% of them appearing once. This sample also belongs to another study, concerning human thymus T cells. That study adds: From resections taken during corrective heart surgery, the thymus tissue was obtained. In thymic and blood repertoires alike, V and J usage looked biased.

The rearrangement links TRBV16 to TRBJ2-1; 12 bases are shared with TRBD1. This TCR was recovered from a boy less than two years old with a congenital heart defect. Sequenced input: thymocytes. Here the CDR3 reads CASSPLRGQGAGNEQFF. The CDR3 DNA follows: TGTGCCAGCAGCCCCCTCCGGGGACAGGGGGCAGGCAATGAGCAGTTCTTC.